Sequencing of this T cell receptor beta chain was carried out in a study of tumor and adjacent non-tumor tissue in lung cancer. Study-level background: Histology: under 15 adenocarcinoma, a couple of squamous cell carcinoma, 1 small cell lung cancer.

This sample's RNA came from whole unsorted tissue. The library came from three nested PCR rounds adapted from ARM-PCR protocols. Using its own MiXCR run on the multiplex PCR reads, TCRdb lists one record per CDR3 protein. This sample has 65,000 to 90,000 distinct CDR3 sequences; 65% to 90% occur once, and the top ten carry 13%. This clonotype occurred once. An end of the junction does not agree with germline; a read error may underlie this. Germline values: CDR1 DFQATT, CDR2 SNEGSKA (reference sequence). The CDR3 has 15 residues. This sequence was found in a woman in her fifties or sixties with non-small cell lung cancer. The gene calls are TRBV20-1 and TRBJ2-1; D might be TRBD2 (6 bases). The specimen was lung tumor tissue. The CDR3 sequence: CSAKHSGLSYNEQFF. The CDR3 coding sequence is TGTAGCGCTAAACATAGCGGTCTCTCCTACAATGAGCAGTTCTTC.